A single sample is the source of the 20 T cell receptor beta chains below, sequenced in a study of cytomegalovirus exposure and HLA in healthy donors. The PCR had 60 Vbeta and 13 Jbeta primers. Clones were sequenced by immunoSEQ multiplex PCR, and TCRdb holds only the in-frame ones, with some missing. The table lists under 150,000 clones, around 76% of them singletons. The sample was PBMCs. The receptor source for this set is a male donor in good health and CMV-seronegative.

V gene TRBV5-1 combines with J gene TRBJ2-7; 8 bases line up with TRBD1. V gave up 1 base and J gave up 1 base; unmatched junction bases: 4. Germline CDR1 reads SGHRS; CDR2 reads YFSETQ. This CDR3 spans 15 amino acids. In nucleotides, the CDR3 is TGCGCCAGCAGCTTGTCAGGGGGCCTGTCCTACGAGCAGTACTTC. Protein sequence: CASSLSGGLSYEQYF.

The rearrangement joins TRBV21-1 to TRBJ1-2. TRBV21-1 is tagged as a pseudogene. CDR3 length equals 15 residues. The CDR3 spells CASDDFSPVRYGYTF. CDR3 sequence (DNA): TGTGCCAGCGACGATTTTAGCCCCGTTCGCTATGGCTACACCTTC.

V is TRBV19 and J is TRBJ1-1; possibly TRBD1 for D (6 bases). CDR1 and CDR2 from the germline V gene are LNHDA and SQIVND (reference sequence). This CDR3 is built from 13 residues. V lost 2 bases and J lost 3, with 7 bases in between. CDR3 protein: CASSIHRDTEAFF. The DNA for the CDR3 is TGTGCCAGTAGTATACACAGGGACACTGAAGCTTTCTTT.

The V and J genes are TRBV6-5 and TRBJ1-2; D is unclear. This CDR3 is built from 13 residues. Between the trimmed V and J ends, which lost 4 bases and 0 bases, there was a span of 6 bases. Germline V gene lookup returns CDR1 MNHEY and CDR2 SVGAGI. CDR3 DNA: TGTGCCAGCAGTTCCGAGCCTAACTATGGCTACACCTTC. This translates into CASSSEPNYGYTF.

The chain employs TRBV4-3 and TRBJ2-7; 7 positions match TRBD2. The CDR3 has 16 residues. V lost 1 base and J lost 4; bases outside the gene matches: 10. CDR1 and CDR2 from the germline V gene are LGHNA and YSLEER. DNA for the CDR3: TGCGCCAGCAGCCAAGTGAGGACTAGTCTTAAATACGAGCAGTACTTC. It translates to CASSQVRTSLKYEQYF.

This clone appeared a single time. At one boundary the junction diverges from the germline segment, which might be a read error. The rearrangement uses TRBV27 and TRBJ2-3; 7 nucleotides agree with TRBD2. The CDR3 runs 16 residues. The germline V gene encodes CDR1 MNHEY and CDR2 SMNVEV (reference sequence). DNA of the CDR3: TGTGCCAGCAGTTTGCGCCTAGCGGTGGGCACAGGTACGCAGTATTTT. It encodes CASSLRLAVGTGTQYF.

The V gene is TRBV5-1, the J gene TRBJ2-7; possibly TRBD1 for D (6 bases). The CDR3 has 16 amino acids. Trimming removed 2 bases at V and 4 bases at J, with 19 bases between. Germline V CDR1 and CDR2: SGHRS, YFSETQ. CDR3 loop: CASSFGYGAGEYEQYF. The DNA for the CDR3 is TGCGCCAGCAGCTTTGGTTATGGGGCAGGGGAATACGAGCAGTACTTC.

This chain uses TRBV5-5 with TRBJ1-2; D gene uncertain. Germline lookup yields CDR1 SGHKS and CDR2 YYEKEE (reference sequence). V was cut by 0 bases and J by 8 bases, with 8 bases left in between. The CDR3 covers 12 residues. This CDR3 is CASSLDLVGYTF. As DNA, the CDR3 is TGTGCCAGCAGCTTGGACCTAGTCGGCTACACCTTC.

V and J are TRBV19 and TRBJ2-1; TRBD2 matches at 7 bases. Germline lookup yields CDR1 LNHDA and CDR2 SQIVND (reference sequence). The CDR3 has 13 residues. Unmatched junction bases numbered 5, after V lost 5 bases and J lost 7 bases. As DNA, the CDR3 is TGTGCCAGTAGTGGGGCTAGCGGAAATGAGCAGTTCTTC. Translated: CASSGASGNEQFF.

The chain joins TRBV19 to TRBJ2-7; 9 nucleotides match TRBD1. V shed 5 bases, J shed 5 bases, and the junction held 10 bases outside the gene matches. CDR1 is LNHDA and CDR2 is SQIVND in the germline V gene (reference sequence). The CDR3 is 15 residues long. For the CDR3, the DNA is TGTGCCAGTAGTCCCCGTCCCGGGACAGGGAACGAGCAGTACTTC. This gives the protein CASSPRPGTGNEQYF.

This rearrangement joins TRBV9 to TRBJ2-5, with D tentatively TRBD2 (5 bases). Germline CDR1 SGDLS, CDR2 YYNGEE. Deletions cut 3 bases from V and 5 bases from J, with 11 bases between. The CDR3 is 13 amino acids. Here the CDR3 DNA reads TGTGCCAGCAGCGAGGGAGATCGGGAGACCCAGTACTTC. It yields the protein CASSEGDRETQYF. Full variable domain (remainder filled in from reference TRBV9 and TRBJ2-5): DSGVTQTPKHLITATGQRVTLRCSPRSGDLSVYWYQQSLDQGLQFLIQYYNGEERAKGNILERFSAQQFPDLHSELNLSSLELGDSALYFCASSEGDRETQYFGPGTRLLVL.

The chain carries TRBV23-1 and TRBJ2-3, with D maybe TRBD1 (5 bases). TRBV23-1 is filed as an ORF, its function uncertain. Trimming took 7 bases from V and 0 from J, leaving 20 bases between them. CDR3 size: 17 residues. For the CDR3, the DNA is TGCGCCAGCACAACCGGGTTAGGACACCTGAGCACAGATACGCAGTATTTT. It codes for CASTTGLGHLSTDTQYF.

With respect to this clone: The sample holds other DNA sequences that translate to the same CDR3. The gene calls are TRBV10-1 and TRBJ2-1, with TRBD2 matching 10 bases. The CDR3 covers 15 residues. J gave up 5 bases and V 2 bases, and 3 bases lay outside the gene matches. Germline V CDR1 and CDR2: WNHNN, SYGVQD (reference sequence). The CDR3 DNA follows: TGCGCCAGCAGTGAGCCCGGACTAGCGGACAATGAGCAGTTCTTC. It specifies CASSEPGLADNEQFF.

This clone has only a few counts. The V and J genes are TRBV5-1 and TRBJ2-7, with 9 bases that match TRBD1. The germline CDR1 and CDR2 sequences are SGHRS and YFSETQ. Losses at the gene ends were 5 bases for V and 3 bases for J; bases not matched to a gene: 18. The length of the CDR3 is 18 residues. CDR3 nucleotides: TGCGCCAGCAGACCGGGGGAGCTCGGGACAGGGATCTTCTACGAGCAGTACTTC. Translation: CASRPGELGTGIFYEQYF.

Remarks on this clone: Sequence at one end of the junction differs from germline and may be a read error. The V call is TRBV4-1, the J call TRBJ2-7; 10 bases fit TRBD1. CDR1 MGHRA and CDR2 YSYEKL come from the germline V gene. The CDR3 sequence is 15 residues long. The CDR3 DNA reads TGCGCCAGCAGTCAAGCCCGGGACAGGGGATACGAGCAGTACTTC. Protein: CASSQARDRGYEQYF.

The CDR3 here is CAISVSGEDQPQHF. CDR3 DNA: TGTGCCATCAGTGTCTCGGGGGAGGATCAGCCCCAGCATTTT. V is TRBV10-3 and J is TRBJ1-5; TRBD1 might be the D (5 bases). The CDR3 totals 14 residues. The germline gives CDR1 ENHRY, CDR2 SYGVKD. V lost 4 bases and J lost 5, with 12 bases in between.

The gene calls are TRBV7-9 and TRBJ1-2; 10 bases line up with TRBD1. Germline assignment: CDR1 SEHNR and CDR2 FQNEAQ (reference sequence). CDR3 length: 17 amino acids. The V segment lost 4 bases and the J segment 7 bases; nucleotides outside the gene matches: 15. CDR3 DNA sequence: TGTGCCAGCAGCTCAGGGGGGGGACAGGGGCCCCTCGGTGGCTACACCTTC. Translation: CASSSGGGQGPLGGYTF.

The rearrangement joins TRBV4-1 to TRBJ1-2; 10 bases line up with TRBD1. The length of the CDR3 is 14 residues. Trimming took 3 bases from V and 7 from J; bases not matched to a gene: 5. The V gene's germline CDR1 is MGHRA and CDR2 YSYEKL. The CDR3 DNA sequence: TGCGCCAGCAGCCAGGGGACAGGGGCCGCTGGCTACACCTTC. Translation gives CASSQGTGAAGYTF.

V gene TRBV19 combines with J gene TRBJ1-3; possible D gene TRBD1, 5 bases. V dropped 3 bases and J dropped 0 bases, with 12 bases sitting between them. The CDR3 spans 16 residues. Per the germline V gene, CDR1 is LNHDA and CDR2 is SQIVND (reference sequence). This chain's CDR3 is CASSILGTVSGNTIYF. In DNA, the CDR3 is TGTGCCAGTAGTATCCTCGGGACTGTCTCTGGAAACACCATATATTTT.

V and J are TRBV29-1 and TRBJ2-3; 11 bases align to TRBD2. This CDR3 spans 16 amino acids. V lost 4 bases and J lost 0; bases outside the gene matches: 6. CDR1 is SQVTM, CDR2 ANQGSEA, per germline. The CDR3 region is CSVGGRTSGSTDTQYF. For the CDR3, the DNA is TGCAGCGTTGGAGGTCGGACTAGCGGGAGCACAGATACGCAGTATTTT.